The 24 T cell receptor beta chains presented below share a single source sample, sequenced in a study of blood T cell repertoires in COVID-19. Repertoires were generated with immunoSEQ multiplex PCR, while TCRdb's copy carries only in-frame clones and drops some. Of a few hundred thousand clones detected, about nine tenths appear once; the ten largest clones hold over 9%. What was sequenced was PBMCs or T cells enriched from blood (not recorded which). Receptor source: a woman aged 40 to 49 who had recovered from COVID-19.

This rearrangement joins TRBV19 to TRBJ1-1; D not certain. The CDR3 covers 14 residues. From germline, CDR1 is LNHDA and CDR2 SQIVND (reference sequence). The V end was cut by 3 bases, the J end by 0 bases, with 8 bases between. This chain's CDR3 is CASSIARMNTEAFF. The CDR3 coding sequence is TGTGCCAGTAGTATTGCGAGGATGAACACTGAAGCTTTCTTT.

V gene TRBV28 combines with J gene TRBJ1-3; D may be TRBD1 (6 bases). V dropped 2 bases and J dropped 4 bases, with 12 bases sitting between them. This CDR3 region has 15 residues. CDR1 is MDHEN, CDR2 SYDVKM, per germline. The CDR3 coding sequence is TGTGCCAGCAGTTTAAGAGGGGGATCGGGAAACACCATATATTTT. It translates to CASSLRGGSGNTIYF.

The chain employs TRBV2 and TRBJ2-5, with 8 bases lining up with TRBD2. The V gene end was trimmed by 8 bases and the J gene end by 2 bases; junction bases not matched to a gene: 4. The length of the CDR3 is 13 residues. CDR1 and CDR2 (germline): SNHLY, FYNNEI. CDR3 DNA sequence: TGTGCCAGCCCGGGGGGGCAGCAAGAGACCCAGTACTTC. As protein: CASPGGQQETQYF.

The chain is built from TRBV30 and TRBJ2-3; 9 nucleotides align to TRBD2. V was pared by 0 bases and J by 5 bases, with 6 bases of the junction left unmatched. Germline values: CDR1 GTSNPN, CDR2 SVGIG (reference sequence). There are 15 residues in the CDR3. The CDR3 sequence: CAWSVLAGTQDTQYF. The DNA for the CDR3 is TGTGCCTGGAGTGTGCTAGCGGGAACACAAGATACGCAGTATTTT.

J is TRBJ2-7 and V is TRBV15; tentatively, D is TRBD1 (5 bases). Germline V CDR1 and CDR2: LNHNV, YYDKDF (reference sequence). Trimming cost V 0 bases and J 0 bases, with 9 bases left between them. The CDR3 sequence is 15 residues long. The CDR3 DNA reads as TGTGCCACCAGCAGAGATGACAGAACCTCCTACGAGCAGTACTTC. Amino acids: CATSRDDRTSYEQYF.

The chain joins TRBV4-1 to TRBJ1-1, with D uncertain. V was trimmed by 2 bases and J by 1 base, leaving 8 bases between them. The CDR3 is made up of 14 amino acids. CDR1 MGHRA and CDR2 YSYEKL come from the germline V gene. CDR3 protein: CASSQMQENTEAFF. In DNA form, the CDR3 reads TGCGCCAGCAGCCAAATGCAGGAGAACACTGAAGCTTTCTTT.

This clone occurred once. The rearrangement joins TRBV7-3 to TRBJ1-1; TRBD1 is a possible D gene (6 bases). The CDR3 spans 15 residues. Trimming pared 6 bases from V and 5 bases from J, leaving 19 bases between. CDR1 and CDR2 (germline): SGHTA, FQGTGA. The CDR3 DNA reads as TGTGCCAGCAGTCCAGGGGTCCAGGGGTGGACTGAAGCTTTCTTT. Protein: CASSPGVQGWTEAFF. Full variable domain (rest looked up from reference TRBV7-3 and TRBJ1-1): GAGVSQTPSNKVTEKGKYVELRCDPISGHTALYWYRQSLGQGPEFLIYFQGTGAADDSGLPNDRFFAVRPEGSVSTLKIQRTERGDSAVYLCASSPGVQGWTEAFFGQGTRLTVV.

The CDR3 DNA follows: TGTGCCAGCAGTTATTCCGGGACAGGCAATTACGAGCAGTACTTC. The encoded protein is CASSYSGTGNYEQYF. The V call is TRBV6-5, the J call TRBJ2-7; TRBD1 aligns across 8 bases. The CDR3 contains 15 residues. CDR1 and CDR2 (germline): MNHEY, SVGAGI. V trimming: 3 bases; J trimming: 4 bases; junction bases outside the gene matches: 8.

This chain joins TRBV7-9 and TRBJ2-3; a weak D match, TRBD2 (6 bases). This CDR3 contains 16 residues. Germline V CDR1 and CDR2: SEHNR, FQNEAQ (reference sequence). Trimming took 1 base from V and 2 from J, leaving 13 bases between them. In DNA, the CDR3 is TGTGCCAGCAGCTTAGTGCCGGGGGAACCCACAGATACGCAGTATTTT. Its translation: CASSLVPGEPTDTQYF.

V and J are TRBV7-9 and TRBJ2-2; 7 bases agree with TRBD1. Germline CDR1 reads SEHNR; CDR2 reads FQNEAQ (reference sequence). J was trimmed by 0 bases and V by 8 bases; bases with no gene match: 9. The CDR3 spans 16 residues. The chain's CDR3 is CASLIQQGSNTGELFF. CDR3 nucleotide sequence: TGTGCCAGCCTAATCCAACAGGGGTCGAACACCGGGGAGCTGTTTTTT.

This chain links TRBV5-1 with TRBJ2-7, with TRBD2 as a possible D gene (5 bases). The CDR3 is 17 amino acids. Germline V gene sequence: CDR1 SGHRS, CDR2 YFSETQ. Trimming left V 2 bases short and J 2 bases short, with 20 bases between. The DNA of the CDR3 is TGCGCCAGCAGCTTTTCCTCAGCGGCGGGCCCCCCCTACGAGCAGTACTTC. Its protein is CASSFSSAAGPPYEQYF.

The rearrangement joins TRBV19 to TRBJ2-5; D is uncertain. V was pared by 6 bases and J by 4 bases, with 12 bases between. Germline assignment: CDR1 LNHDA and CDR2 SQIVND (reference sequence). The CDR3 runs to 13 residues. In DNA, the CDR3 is TGTGCCAGTAGGATCCCCGCCGGAGAGACCCAGTACTTC. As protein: CASRIPAGETQYF.

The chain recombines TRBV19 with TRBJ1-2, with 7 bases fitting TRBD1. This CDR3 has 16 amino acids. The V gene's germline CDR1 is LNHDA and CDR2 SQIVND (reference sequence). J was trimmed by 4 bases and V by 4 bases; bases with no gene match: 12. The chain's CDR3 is CASSTHSGTDIYGYTF. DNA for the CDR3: TGTGCCAGTAGTACACACTCCGGGACAGACATCTATGGCTACACCTTC.

CDR3 residues: CATSDRRATGRDGYTF. The CDR3 DNA reads TGTGCCACCAGTGACCGCAGGGCGACCGGGCGTGACGGCTACACCTTC. V is TRBV24-1 and J is TRBJ1-2; perhaps TRBD1 as D (5 bases). V was pared by 4 bases and J by 8 bases, with 22 bases between. Germline loops: CDR1 KGHDR, CDR2 SFDVKD. This CDR3 is 16 amino acids long.

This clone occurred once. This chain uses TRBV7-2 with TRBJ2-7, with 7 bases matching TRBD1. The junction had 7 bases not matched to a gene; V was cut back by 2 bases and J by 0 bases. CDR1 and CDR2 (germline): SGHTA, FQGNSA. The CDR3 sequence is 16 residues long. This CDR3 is CASSLQPTGNSYEQYF. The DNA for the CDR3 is TGTGCCAGCAGCTTACAACCGACAGGGAACTCCTACGAGCAGTACTTC. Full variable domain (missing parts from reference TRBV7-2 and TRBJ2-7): GAGVSQSPSNKVTEKGKDVELRCDPISGHTALYWYRQSLGQGLEFLIYFQGNSAPDKSGLPSDRFSAERTGGSVSTLTIQRTQQEDSAVYLCASSLQPTGNSYEQYFGPGTRLTVT.

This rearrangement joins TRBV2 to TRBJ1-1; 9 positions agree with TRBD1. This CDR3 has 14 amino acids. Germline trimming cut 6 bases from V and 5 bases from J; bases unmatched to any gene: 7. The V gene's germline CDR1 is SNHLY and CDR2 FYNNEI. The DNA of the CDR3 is TGTGCCAGCAGGGACACAGGGGGCTGGACTGAAGCTTTCTTT. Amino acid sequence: CASRDTGGWTEAFF.

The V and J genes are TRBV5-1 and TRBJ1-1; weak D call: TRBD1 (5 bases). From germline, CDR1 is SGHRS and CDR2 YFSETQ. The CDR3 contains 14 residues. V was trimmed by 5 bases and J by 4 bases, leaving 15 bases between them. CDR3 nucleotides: TGCGCCAGCAGTCCCCAGGGTATGGTCACTGAAGCTTTCTTT. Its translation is CASSPQGMVTEAFF. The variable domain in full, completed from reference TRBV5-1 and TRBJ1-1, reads KAGVTQTPRYLIKTRGQQVTLSCSPISGHRSVSWYQQTPGQGLQFLFEYFSETQRNKGNFPGRFSGRQFSNSRSEMNVSTLELGDSALYLCASSPQGMVTEAFFGQGTRLTVV.

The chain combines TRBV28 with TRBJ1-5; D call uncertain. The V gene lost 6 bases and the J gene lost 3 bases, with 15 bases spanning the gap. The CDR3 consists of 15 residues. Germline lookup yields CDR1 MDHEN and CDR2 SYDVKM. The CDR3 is CASSLGGLDNQPQHF. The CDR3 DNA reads TGTGCCAGCAGCTTGGGAGGGCTCGACAATCAGCCCCAGCATTTT.

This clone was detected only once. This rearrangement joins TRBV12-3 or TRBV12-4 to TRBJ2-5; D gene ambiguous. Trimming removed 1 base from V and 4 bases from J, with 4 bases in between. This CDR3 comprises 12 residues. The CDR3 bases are TGTGCCAGCAGTTTAGTAGTAGAGACCCAGTACTTC. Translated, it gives CASSLVVETQYF.

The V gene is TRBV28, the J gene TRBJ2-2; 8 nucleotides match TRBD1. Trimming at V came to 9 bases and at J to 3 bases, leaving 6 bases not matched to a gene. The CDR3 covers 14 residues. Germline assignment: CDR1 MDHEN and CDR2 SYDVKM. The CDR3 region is CASRPGGDTGELFF. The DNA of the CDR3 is TGTGCCAGTCGTCCAGGGGGCGACACCGGGGAGCTGTTTTTT.

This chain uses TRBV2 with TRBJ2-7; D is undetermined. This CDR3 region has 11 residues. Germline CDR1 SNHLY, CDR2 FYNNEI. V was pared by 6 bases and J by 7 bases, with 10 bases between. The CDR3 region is CASRLSVEQYF. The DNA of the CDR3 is TGTGCCAGCAGGTTATCCGTGGAGCAGTACTTC.

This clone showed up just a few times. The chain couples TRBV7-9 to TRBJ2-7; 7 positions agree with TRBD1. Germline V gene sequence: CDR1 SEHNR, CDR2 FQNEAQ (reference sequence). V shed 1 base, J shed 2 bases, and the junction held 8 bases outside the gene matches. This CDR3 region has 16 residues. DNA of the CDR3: TGTGCCAGCAGCTTAGTGCCCCGGGACAGCACCTACGAGCAGTACTTC. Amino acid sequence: CASSLVPRDSTYEQYF. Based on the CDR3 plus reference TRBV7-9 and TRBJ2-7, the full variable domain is DTGVSQNPRHKITKRGQNVTFRCDPISEHNRLYWYRQTLGQGPEFLTYFQNEAQLEKSRLLSDRFSAERPKGSFSTLEIQRTEQGDSAMYLCASSLVPRDSTYEQYFGPGTRLTVT.

CDR3 protein: CAWSVFTSGGGEQFF. The DNA for the CDR3 is TGTGCCTGGAGTGTATTTACTAGCGGGGGGGGTGAGCAGTTCTTC. The gene calls are TRBV30 and TRBJ2-1; 13 bases line up with TRBD2. Germline lookup yields CDR1 GTSNPN and CDR2 SVGIG (reference sequence). V was pared by 0 bases and J by 9 bases, with 5 bases of the junction left unmatched. The CDR3 spans 15 residues. The full variable domain, completed using reference TRBV30 and TRBJ2-1, is SQTIHQWPATLVQPVGSPLSLECTVEGTSNPNLYWYRQAAGRGLQLLFYSVGIGQISSEVPQNLSASRPQDRQFILSSKKLLLSDSGFYLCAWSVFTSGGGEQFFGPGTRLTVL.

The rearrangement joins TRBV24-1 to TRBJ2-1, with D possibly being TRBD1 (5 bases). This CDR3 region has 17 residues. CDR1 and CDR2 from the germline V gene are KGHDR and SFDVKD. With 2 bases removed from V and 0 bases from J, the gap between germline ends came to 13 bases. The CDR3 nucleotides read TGTGCCACCAGTGATTCCCAGGGTTGGGGCTCCTACAATGAGCAGTTCTTC. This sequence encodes CATSDSQGWGSYNEQFF.